This TCR beta chain was retrieved from a study of CD8 T cells in ankylosing spondylitis. TCRdb reprocessed the 5' RACE reads via MiXCR and lists one record per CDR3 protein. The sample lists approximately 440,000 distinct CDR3 sequences; more than 15% were seen once. Findings and limits, study-wide: Made up of under 10 highly homologous variants, a TCR beta motif appeared characteristic of ankylosing spondylitis blood.

In regard to this clonotype: The antigen remains undetermined.

The sample consisted of blood, either unsorted or a sorted T cell fraction (not recorded which). The clonotype comes from a male donor with ankylosing spondylitis.

CDR3 region: CATSDPRGPGETQYF. The CDR3 region has the DNA TGTGCCACCAGTGATCCCCGGGGCCCGGGTGAGACCCAGTACTTC. V and J are TRBV24-1 and TRBJ2-5; D possibly matches TRBD1 or TRBD2 (5 bases each). The length of the CDR3 is 15 residues. From germline, CDR1 is KGHDR and CDR2 SFDVKD. The V gene lost 3 bases and the J gene lost 5 bases, with 15 bases spanning the gap.